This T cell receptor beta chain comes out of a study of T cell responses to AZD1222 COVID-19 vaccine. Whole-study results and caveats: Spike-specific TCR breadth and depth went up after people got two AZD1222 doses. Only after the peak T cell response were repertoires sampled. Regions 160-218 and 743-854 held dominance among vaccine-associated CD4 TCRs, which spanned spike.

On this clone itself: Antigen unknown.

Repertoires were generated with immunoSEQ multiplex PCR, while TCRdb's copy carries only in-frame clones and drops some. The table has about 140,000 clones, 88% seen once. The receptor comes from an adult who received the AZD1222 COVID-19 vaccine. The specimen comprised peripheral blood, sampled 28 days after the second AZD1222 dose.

DNA for the CDR3: TGTGCTAGTGGTTTGGTACAGGTGGGACAGGGGGAAAATGAGCAGTTCTTC. Protein sequence: CASGLVQVGQGENEQFF. The V call is TRBV12-5, the J call TRBJ2-1; 11 bases are a match to TRBD1. CDR1 is LGHNT, CDR2 FRNRAP, per germline. CDR3 length: 17 residues. The V gene end was trimmed by 0 bases and the J gene end by 7 bases; junction bases not matched to a gene: 8.